Presented here are 29 T cell receptor beta chains from one specimen sequenced in a study of early T cells in non-severe SARS-CoV-2 infection. MiXCR, applied by TCRdb to the 5' RACE reads, yields one record per CDR3 protein. The table shows tens of thousands of distinct CDR3 sequences, with more than 9% occurring only once. The specimen sequenced was whole blood. The receptors come from an adult who was a healthcare worker with PCR-confirmed SARS-CoV-2 infection or an uninfected control (not recorded which).

This clonotype has only a few counts. V is TRBV7-2 and J is TRBJ1-2, with D unclear. CDR3 size: 12 residues. CDR1 is SGHTA, CDR2 FQGNSA, per germline. V was shortened by 5 bases and J by 2 bases, with 6 bases between the two germline ends. CDR3 bases: TGTGCCAGCAGCCTGGTAAACTATGGCTACACCTTC. Its protein is CASSLVNYGYTF.

This clonotype has more than one count but fewer than ten. The chain employs TRBV2 and TRBJ1-5, with a possible D match to TRBD1 (6 bases). Per germline, CDR1 SNHLY and CDR2 FYNNEI. Trimming pared 1 base from V and 6 bases from J, leaving 13 bases between. This CDR3 has 15 amino acids. The CDR3 protein is CASSEGQVFSQPQHF. The CDR3 DNA follows: TGTGCCAGCAGTGAAGGACAGGTTTTCAGTCAGCCCCAGCATTTT. Drawing the rest from reference TRBV2 and TRBJ1-5, the complete variable domain is EPEVTQTPSHQVTQMGQEVILRCVPISNHLYFYWYRQILGQKVEFLVSFYNNEISEKSEIFDDQFSVERPDGSNFTLKIRSTKLEDSAMYFCASSEGQVFSQPQHFGDGTRLSIL.

This clonotype was observed at least ten times. The CDR3 DNA follows: TGTGCCACCAGCAGAGATCATATGGAGACCCAGTACTTC. This codes for CATSRDHMETQYF. The rearrangement links TRBV15 to TRBJ2-5; no clear D gene. The germline V gene encodes CDR1 LNHNV and CDR2 YYDKDF (reference sequence). V was shortened by 0 bases and J by 5 bases, with 7 bases between the two germline ends. CDR3 length equals 13 residues.

This clonotype was observed a few times. As DNA, the CDR3 is TGTGCCAGCAGCCTCACCGGGTGGGGCCACACCGGGGAGCTGTTTTTT. As protein: CASSLTGWGHTGELFF. The V and J genes are TRBV9 and TRBJ2-2; the D gene is possibly TRBD1 (5 bases). Germline V lookup: CDR1 SGDLS, CDR2 YYNGEE. V was trimmed by 4 bases and J by 3 bases, leaving 16 bases between them. The CDR3 length is 16 residues.

This clonotype has just a few counts. The J gene is TRBJ2-5, the V gene TRBV19; D not resolved. Germline CDR1 and CDR2: LNHDA and SQIVND (reference sequence). V was pared by 6 bases and J by 5 bases, with 13 bases between. The CDR3 totals 13 residues. As DNA, the CDR3 is TGTGCCAGTAGCCTACAGATTCGGGAGACCCAGTACTTC. It translates to CASSLQIRETQYF.

A note on this clonotype: Just one base apart from a much larger clone, this may be a read error. The CDR3 loop reads CASSRNPSSYEQCF. As DNA, the CDR3 is TGTGCCAGCAGCCGTAACCCGAGCTCCTACGAGCAGTGCTTC. The J gene is TRBJ2-7, the V gene TRBV6-1; D remains ambiguous. Germline CDR1 and CDR2: MNHNS and SASEGT. This CDR3 has 14 residues.

Turning to this clonotype: A much bigger clone sits one base away, suggesting this may be a read error. This chain links TRBV6-6 with TRBJ1-1; TRBD1 agrees at 7 bases. Per the germline V gene, CDR1 is MNHNY and CDR2 is SVGAGI (reference sequence). V lost 6 bases to trimming and J lost 8 bases; unmatched junction nucleotides: 15. This CDR3 spans 15 amino acids. The CDR3 nucleotides read TGTGCCAGCAGCCGTACCCGGGACAGCCAACACGAAGCTTTCTTT. Its protein is CASSRTRDSQHEAFF.

This clonotype was seen repeatedly, ten times or more. This chain uses TRBV28 with TRBJ2-1; 9 bases match TRBD1. CDR1 is MDHEN and CDR2 is SYDVKM in the germline V gene. The trim removed 6 bases at V and 10 bases at J, leaving 10 bases unmatched. The CDR3 sequence is 14 residues long. DNA for the CDR3: TGTGCCAGCAGCGAGGGACAGGGAGGTCGCGAGCAGTTCTTC. Translation: CASSEGQGGREQFF. Full variable domain (missing parts from reference TRBV28 and TRBJ2-1): DVKVTQSSRYLVKRTGEKVFLECVQDMDHENMFWYRQDPGLGLRLIYFSYDVKMKEKGDIPEGYSVSREKKERFSLILESASTNQTSMYLCASSEGQGGREQFFGPGTRLTVL.

The chain has TRBV5-5 and TRBJ2-2, with a possible D match to TRBD2 (5 bases). V was trimmed by 2 bases and J by 6 bases, leaving 14 bases between them. Germline V lookup: CDR1 SGHKS, CDR2 YYEKEE (reference sequence). The CDR3 is 15 amino acids. CDR3 DNA: TGTGCCAGCAGCTTTCCCCGGACTGTTCCCGGGGAGCTGTTTTTT. Translation gives CASSFPRTVPGELFF.

This rearrangement joins TRBV2 to TRBJ2-7, with TRBD2 matching 10 bases. Germline-derived CDR1 and CDR2 are SNHLY and FYNNEI. The CDR3 length is 14 residues. V gave up 10 bases and J gave up 0 bases; unmatched junction bases: 6. The CDR3 DNA reads as TGTGCCACTCAGCGGGGGGGAAGCTCCTACGAGCAGTACTTC. This translates into CATQRGGSSYEQYF.

The gene calls are TRBV11-1 and TRBJ2-7; the D is unclear. There are 12 residues in the CDR3. Germline CDR1 SGHAT, CDR2 FQDESV (reference sequence). V lost 5 bases and J 6 bases, leaving 11 bases between the germline ends. This CDR3 is CASSPLRREQYF. CDR3 nucleotides: TGTGCCAGCAGCCCCCTCAGACGCGAGCAGTACTTC. The variable domain in full, completed from reference TRBV11-1 and TRBJ2-7, reads EAEVAQSPRYKITEKSQAVAFWCDPISGHATLYWYRQILGQGPELLVQFQDESVVDDSQLPKDRFSAERLKGVDSTLKIQPAELGDSAMYLCASSPLRREQYFGPGTRLTVT.

In this sample, this clonotype turned up many times. Compared with germline, one end of the junction differs, possibly owing to a read error. V gene TRBV20-1 combines with J gene TRBJ1-3, with D possibly being TRBD1 (5 bases). CDR1 is DFQATT, CDR2 SNEGSKA, per germline (reference sequence). There are 10 residues in the CDR3. CDR3 residues: CSAIFGTLRF. The CDR3 DNA reads as TGCAGTGCTATCTTCGGGACCCTTCGTTTT.

This clonotype was counted at least ten times. This chain links TRBV5-1 with TRBJ1-2, with D perhaps matching TRBD1 (6 bases). Germline V gene lookup returns CDR1 SGHRS and CDR2 YFSETQ. With 1 base removed from V and 6 bases from J, the gap between germline ends came to 10 bases. The length of the CDR3 is 13 residues. The CDR3 coding sequence is TGCGCCAGCAGCTTGACAGGGTCTGATGGCTACACCTTC. Its protein is CASSLTGSDGYTF.

This clonotype was picked up a small number of times. The V gene is TRBV18, the J gene TRBJ2-1; 9 bases fit TRBD1. Per germline, CDR1 KGHSH and CDR2 LQKENI. Unmatched junction bases numbered 6, after V lost 4 bases and J lost 5 bases. This CDR3 spans 15 amino acids. Here the CDR3 reads CASSLDRGLDNEQFF. The CDR3 coding sequence is TGTGCCAGCTCACTGGACAGGGGCCTCGACAATGAGCAGTTCTTC.

In this sample, this clonotype turned up many times. The chain links TRBV11-2 to TRBJ2-1; D remains unclear. Trimming pared 2 bases from V and 6 bases from J, leaving 8 bases between. CDR1 and CDR2 from the germline V gene are SGHAT and FQNNGV. The CDR3 is 13 amino acids. As DNA, the CDR3 is TGTGCCAGCAGCTTAAACCGAGGCAATGAGCAGTTCTTC. Protein product: CASSLNRGNEQFF.

The V gene is TRBV28, the J gene TRBJ1-3; TRBD1 is a possible D gene (5 bases). The CDR3 extends over 15 amino acids. Germline V lookup: CDR1 MDHEN, CDR2 SYDVKM. Between the trimmed V and J ends, which lost 2 bases and 2 bases, there was a span of 10 bases. The CDR3 is CASSLVPGPGNTIYF. The CDR3, as DNA: TGTGCCAGCAGTTTAGTCCCGGGGCCTGGAAACACCATATATTTT.

The rearrangement links TRBV2 to TRBJ1-2, with TRBD1 matching over 7 bases. Trimming cost V 3 bases and J 8 bases; bases outside gene matches: 12. This CDR3 region has 15 residues. The V gene's germline CDR1 is SNHLY and CDR2 FYNNEI. In DNA, the CDR3 is TGTGCCAGCAGTGAGCGCACTACAGGGGTGGAAGGCTACACCTTC. Protein sequence: CASSERTTGVEGYTF.

This clonotype came up many times. The V call is TRBV4-1, the J call TRBJ1-1; D might be TRBD1 (5 bases). V lost 1 base, J lost 3 bases, and 18 bases lay in between. This CDR3 comprises 17 residues. Germline values: CDR1 MGHRA, CDR2 YSYEKL. The CDR3 sequence is CASSQAPGSKVDTEAFF. CDR3 DNA sequence: TGCGCCAGCAGCCAAGCCCCAGGGTCGAAGGTGGACACTGAAGCTTTCTTT.

As for this clonotype: A junction end diverges from the germline sequence, so it may reflect a read error. This sequence joins TRBV7-9 and TRBJ1-1, with TRBD1 as a possible D gene (6 bases). There are 11 residues in the CDR3. Germline values: CDR1 SEHNR, CDR2 FQNEAQ (reference sequence). CDR3 residues: CASSPNWDTNF. In DNA, the CDR3 is TGTGCCAGCAGCCCTAATTGGGACACCAACTTT.

Many counts were recorded for this clonotype. The rearrangement links TRBV6-4 to TRBJ2-5, with 11 bases aligning to TRBD2. Trimming removed 8 bases from V and 6 bases from J; junction bases left unmatched: 14. The CDR3 is made up of 16 amino acids. In germline, CDR1 is MRHNA, CDR2 SNTAGT. DNA for the CDR3: TGTGCCAGCCCCTCCCCCACTAGCGGGAGAACGAAGACCCAGTACTTC. It translates to CASPSPTSGRTKTQYF.

This clonotype was observed many times. The V and J genes are TRBV27 and TRBJ2-7; unclear D gene. The CDR3 runs to 13 residues. Germline V gene data show CDR1 as MNHEY and CDR2 as SMNVEV (reference sequence). The V gene lost 8 bases and the J gene lost 6 bases, with 17 bases spanning the gap. The CDR3 loop is CASSSTRTPEQYF. The DNA for the CDR3 is TGTGCCAGCTCTTCAACCCGAACGCCCGAGCAGTACTTC.

This clonotype was seen repeatedly, ten times or more. The rearrangement joins TRBV5-4 to TRBJ2-1, with 11 bases matching TRBD2. Germline lookup yields CDR1 SGHNT and CDR2 YYREEE (reference sequence). J was trimmed by 7 bases and V by 0 bases; bases with no gene match: 6. This CDR3 is 16 amino acids long. Written as DNA, the CDR3 is TGTGCCAGCAGCTTGGGAGGACTAGCGGGCTTGAATGAGCAGTTCTTC. This codes for CASSLGGLAGLNEQFF.

On this clonotype: This sequence may be a read error, since a much larger clone differs from it by one base. The genes are TRBV29-1 and TRBJ2-1, with a possible D match to TRBD2 (6 bases). The CDR3 runs 10 residues. Trimming took 5 bases from V and 15 from J, leaving 14 bases between them. Germline V CDR1 and CDR2: SQVTM, ANQGSEA. CDR3 sequence: CSVSSGLSFF. CDR3 nucleotide sequence: TGCAGCGTTTCCTCGGGACTGTCGTTCTTC.

This clonotype was seen many times. The chain links TRBV5-1 to TRBJ1-3; 11 bases match TRBD1. Trimming removed 2 bases from V and 3 bases from J; junction bases left unmatched: 10. Germline V gene lookup returns CDR1 SGHRS and CDR2 YFSETQ. The CDR3 is 18 amino acids. CDR3 DNA: TGCGCCAGCAGCTTTAGTCCGGGACAGGGGGTTGATGGAAACACCATATATTTT. Protein: CASSFSPGQGVDGNTIYF.

The chain links TRBV16 to TRBJ1-1, with unresolved D. V was trimmed by 1 base and J by 0 bases, leaving 3 bases between them. The CDR3 runs to 13 residues. CDR1 KGHSY and CDR2 FQNENV come from the germline V gene. The CDR3 DNA sequence: TGTGCCAGCAGCCAATTGGTGAACACTGAAGCTTTCTTT. Translation gives CASSQLVNTEAFF.

Many counts were recorded for this clonotype. This sequence joins TRBV7-9 and TRBJ2-3, with D possibly TRBD1 on 6 matching bases. Germline V gene lookup returns CDR1 SEHNR and CDR2 FQNEAQ (reference sequence). The CDR3 is made up of 13 amino acids. V dropped 2 bases and J dropped 4 bases, with 7 bases sitting between them. CDR3 region: CASSLNRADTQYF. Written as DNA, the CDR3 is TGTGCCAGCAGCTTAAACAGGGCAGATACGCAGTATTTT. The complete variable domain, with remaining parts taken from reference TRBV7-9 and TRBJ2-3, reads DTGVSQNPRHKITKRGQNVTFRCDPISEHNRLYWYRQTLGQGPEFLTYFQNEAQLEKSRLLSDRFSAERPKGSFSTLEIQRTEQGDSAMYLCASSLNRADTQYFGPGTRLTVL.

This clonotype was seen ten or more times. The genes are TRBV19 and TRBJ1-1; D is uncertain. The CDR3 is made up of 15 amino acids. CDR1 is LNHDA and CDR2 is SQIVND in the germline V gene (reference sequence). V was clipped by 5 bases and J by 4 bases, with 17 bases between them. CDR3 in amino acids: CASSPEPRWPTEAFF. CDR3 DNA: TGTGCCAGTAGTCCCGAGCCCCGGTGGCCCACTGAAGCTTTCTTT.

This clonotype was detected only a few times. The chain carries TRBV20-1 and TRBJ2-7; 7 bases map to TRBD2. After removal of 5 bases from V and 4 bases from J, the junction contained 8 bases not matched to a gene. This CDR3 has 13 amino acids. The germline V gene has CDR1 DFQATT and CDR2 SNEGSKA (reference sequence). CDR3 sequence (DNA): TGCAGTGCTCCCAGACTAGCAGAGTACGAGCAGTACTTC. This sequence encodes CSAPRLAEYEQYF.

This rearrangement joins TRBV6-5 to TRBJ1-1; TRBD1 might be the D (6 bases). Germline values: CDR1 MNHEY, CDR2 SVGAGI. CDR3 size: 12 residues. V lost 5 bases and J 4 bases, leaving 8 bases between the germline ends. CDR3 sequence: CASSTGLTEAFF. The CDR3 coding sequence is TGTGCCAGCAGTACAGGGCTCACTGAAGCTTTCTTT.